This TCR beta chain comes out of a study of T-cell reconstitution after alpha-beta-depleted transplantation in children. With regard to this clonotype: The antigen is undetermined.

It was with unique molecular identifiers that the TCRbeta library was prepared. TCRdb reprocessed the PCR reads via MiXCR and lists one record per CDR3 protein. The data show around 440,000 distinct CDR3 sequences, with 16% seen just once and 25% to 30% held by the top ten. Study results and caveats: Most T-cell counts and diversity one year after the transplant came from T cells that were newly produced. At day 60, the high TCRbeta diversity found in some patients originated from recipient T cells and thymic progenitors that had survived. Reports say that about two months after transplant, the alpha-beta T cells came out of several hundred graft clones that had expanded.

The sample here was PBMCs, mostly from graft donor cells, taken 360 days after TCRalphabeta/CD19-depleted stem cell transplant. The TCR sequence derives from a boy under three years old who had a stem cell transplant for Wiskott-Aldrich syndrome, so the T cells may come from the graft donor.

The CDR3 is CSARDRGGGSYPLYNEQFF. Here the CDR3 DNA reads TGCAGTGCTAGAGATAGAGGAGGGGGCAGCTACCCACTGTACAATGAGCAGTTCTTC. The V call is TRBV20-1, the J call TRBJ2-1; weak D call: TRBD1 (7 bases). This CDR3 has 19 amino acids. Germline CDR1 is DFQATT and CDR2 is SNEGSKA (reference sequence). The V and J ends lost 0 bases and 4 bases respectively, with 25 bases between them.